The 21 T cell receptor beta chains given below trace back to one sample, sequenced in a study of cytomegalovirus exposure and HLA in healthy donors. Only in-frame clones appear in the TCRdb table, and some are missing; sequencing was by immunoSEQ multiplex PCR. The sample holds about 130,000 clones, just under 85% seen once. Material for sequencing was PBMCs. The source is a man aged 25-45 years in good health and CMV-seropositive.

V gene TRBV27 combines with J gene TRBJ1-1; D call uncertain. This CDR3 is built from 14 residues. V lost 0 bases and J lost 1, with 6 bases in between. Germline CDR1 reads MNHEY; CDR2 reads SMNVEV (reference sequence). The CDR3 DNA reads as TGTGCCAGCAGTTTATCTGGGAGGAACACTGAAGCTTTCTTT. It specifies CASSLSGRNTEAFF.

The genes are TRBV2 and TRBJ1-1; 7 positions match TRBD1. This CDR3 is 16 amino acids long. V lost 5 bases and J lost 2; bases outside the gene matches: 11. Germline V lookup: CDR1 SNHLY, CDR2 FYNNEI. The CDR3 protein is CASSTTRGDSNTEAFF. CDR3 DNA sequence: TGTGCCAGCAGTACCACTCGTGGGGACAGTAACACTGAAGCTTTCTTT. Supplemented by reference TRBV2 and TRBJ1-1, the full variable domain reads EPEVTQTPSHQVTQMGQEVILRCVPISNHLYFYWYRQILGQKVEFLVSFYNNEISEKSEIFDDQFSVERPDGSNFTLKIRSTKLEDSAMYFCASSTTRGDSNTEAFFGQGTRLTVV.

The chain couples TRBV7-3 to TRBJ2-7; 12 positions match TRBD2. The J segment lost 5 bases and the V segment lost 7 bases, leaving 3 bases of the junction unmatched. The CDR3 contains 13 residues. Looked up from germline, CDR1 is SGHTA and CDR2 is FQGTGA. The CDR3 spells CASTLAGGNEQYF. In DNA form, the CDR3 reads TGTGCCAGCACCCTAGCGGGGGGGAACGAGCAGTACTTC.

The rearrangement uses TRBV7-2 and TRBJ2-2, with TRBD1 as a possible D gene (5 bases). The germline gives CDR1 SGHTA, CDR2 FQGNSA. V lost 5 bases and J lost 5, with 12 bases in between. The CDR3 contains 14 residues. The CDR3 bases are TGTGCCAGCAGCCCTACGGCAGGGACCGGGGAGCTGTTTTTT. Protein product: CASSPTAGTGELFF.

A single count supports this clone. V is TRBV5-1 and J is TRBJ1-5; 7 nucleotides agree with TRBD1. This CDR3 has 14 residues. The ends lost 2 bases at V and 3 bases at J; junction bases unmatched: 2. Per germline, CDR1 SGHRS and CDR2 YFSETQ. The CDR3 nucleotides are TGCGCCAGCAGCTTTACAGGGGCCAATCAGCCCCAGCATTTT. This sequence encodes CASSFTGANQPQHF. The complete variable domain, with remaining parts taken from reference TRBV5-1 and TRBJ1-5, reads KAGVTQTPRYLIKTRGQQVTLSCSPISGHRSVSWYQQTPGQGLQFLFEYFSETQRNKGNFPGRFSGRQFSNSRSEMNVSTLELGDSALYLCASSFTGANQPQHFGDGTRLSIL.

This clone was counted once. The J gene is TRBJ2-5, the V gene TRBV2; TRBD2 matches at 15 bases. V was pared by 6 bases and J by 4 bases, with 6 bases of the junction left unmatched. CDR3 length equals 16 residues. Per the germline V gene, CDR1 is SNHLY and CDR2 is FYNNEI. CDR3 coding DNA: TGTGCCAGCAGCCTCGGACTAGCGGGGGGGCGAGAGACCCAGTACTTC. Its protein is CASSLGLAGGRETQYF. The entire variable domain, with the rest obtained from reference TRBV2 and TRBJ2-5, is as follows: EPEVTQTPSHQVTQMGQEVILRCVPISNHLYFYWYRQILGQKVEFLVSFYNNEISEKSEIFDDQFSVERPDGSNFTLKIRSTKLEDSAMYFCASSLGLAGGRETQYFGPGTRLLVL.

This clone was counted a few times. The CDR3 nucleotides are TGTGCCAGCAGCCAAGATCGGGGGGGCCAAGAGACCCAGTACTTC. It codes for CASSQDRGGQETQYF. The rearrangement links TRBV4-2 to TRBJ2-5; 8 nucleotides agree with TRBD2. V was clipped by 0 bases and J by 1 base; unmatched bases: 1. Per germline, CDR1 LGHNA and CDR2 YNFKEQ. The CDR3 loop spans 15 amino acids.

In nucleotides, the CDR3 is TGTGCCAGCAGGTACTCGGGGACTGAAGCTTTCTTT. It translates to CASRYSGTEAFF. The chain uses TRBV7-2 and TRBJ1-1; D gene unclear. The ends were cut back, 6 bases at V and 5 bases at J, with 10 bases in the middle. CDR1 and CDR2 (germline): SGHTA, FQGNSA. This CDR3 spans 12 amino acids.

The chain combines TRBV5-1 with TRBJ2-7; 7 bases map to TRBD1. V lost 3 bases and J lost 3; bases outside the gene matches: 12. The CDR3 runs to 16 residues. Germline V lookup: CDR1 SGHRS, CDR2 YFSETQ. The DNA for the CDR3 is TGCGCCAGCAGCTGGGGTACAGGGGTCGATTACTACGAGCAGTACTTC. It codes for CASSWGTGVDYYEQYF.

This clone was counted once. The chain carries TRBV5-1 and TRBJ2-7; D call uncertain. This CDR3 contains 14 residues. Germline CDR1 is SGHRS and CDR2 is YFSETQ. The V and J ends lost 4 bases and 5 bases respectively, with 16 bases between them. The DNA for the CDR3 is TGCGCCAGCAGCATGAGCCCCTTACCTGACGAGCAGTACTTC. Translated, it gives CASSMSPLPDEQYF.

The chain links TRBV7-2 to TRBJ2-1; tentative D call: TRBD2 (5 bases). The CDR3 is made up of 12 amino acids. The germline V gene encodes CDR1 SGHTA and CDR2 FQGNSA. Between the trimmed V and J ends, which lost 2 bases and 11 bases, there was a span of 10 bases. The CDR3 DNA sequence: TGTGCCAGCAGCTTATCGAGGGTTCAGCAGTTCTTC. It codes for CASSLSRVQQFF.

The chain carries TRBV5-4 and TRBJ2-3, with 8 bases that match TRBD1. Germline V gene data show CDR1 as SGHNT and CDR2 as YYREEE (reference sequence). This CDR3 has 13 amino acids. Losses at the gene ends were 4 bases for V and 6 bases for J; bases not matched to a gene: 4. The CDR3 spells CASSPDREDTQYF. CDR3 coding DNA: TGTGCCAGCAGCCCGGACAGGGAGGATACGCAGTATTTT.

V is TRBV5-1 and J is TRBJ2-3; D perhaps matches TRBD2 (5 bases). This CDR3 has 15 amino acids. The V gene lost 6 bases and the J gene lost 0 bases, with 14 bases spanning the gap. Germline CDR1 is SGHRS and CDR2 is YFSETQ. The DNA of the CDR3 is TGCGCCAGCACCGGACGGGGAGTTAGCACAGATACGCAGTATTTT. It yields the protein CASTGRGVSTDTQYF.

V gene TRBV19 combines with J gene TRBJ1-2; D is undetermined. This CDR3 spans 11 amino acids. Germline V gene data show CDR1 as LNHDA and CDR2 as SQIVND (reference sequence). Trimming pared 2 bases from V and 8 bases from J, leaving 6 bases between. Here the CDR3 DNA reads TGTGCCAGTAGTATATTCTCCGGCTACACCTTC. Translated: CASSIFSGYTF.

This clone showed up many times. V and J are TRBV4-1 and TRBJ2-1; 8 nucleotides align to TRBD2. CDR3 length equals 17 residues. With 5 bases clipped from V and 0 bases from J, the junction kept 9 bases outside the gene matches. Germline V lookup: CDR1 MGHRA, CDR2 YSYEKL. CDR3 DNA sequence: TGCGCCAGCAGCGGGTTCAGCGGGAGATACTCCTACAATGAGCAGTTCTTC. Translating gives CASSGFSGRYSYNEQFF.

V usage is TRBV7-6 and J usage is TRBJ2-1, with 8 bases identical to TRBD1. This CDR3 is 18 amino acids long. Germline V gene lookup returns CDR1 SGHVS and CDR2 FNYEAQ. V gave up 0 bases and J gave up 0 bases; unmatched junction bases: 7. The CDR3 sequence is CASSLARGTGVSYNEQFF. In DNA, the CDR3 is TGTGCCAGCAGCTTAGCGAGAGGGACAGGTGTCTCCTACAATGAGCAGTTCTTC.

V and J are TRBV5-1 and TRBJ2-7; possible D gene TRBD1, 6 bases. This CDR3 is built from 15 residues. The germline CDR1 and CDR2 sequences are SGHRS and YFSETQ. The germline V and J ends were trimmed by 2 bases and 2 bases, with 14 bases remaining between them. CDR3 amino acids: CASSLGQPGTYEQYF. Here the CDR3 DNA reads TGCGCCAGCAGCTTAGGACAGCCCGGGACCTACGAGCAGTACTTC. Variable domain in full (rest from reference TRBV5-1 and TRBJ2-7): KAGVTQTPRYLIKTRGQQVTLSCSPISGHRSVSWYQQTPGQGLQFLFEYFSETQRNKGNFPGRFSGRQFSNSRSEMNVSTLELGDSALYLCASSLGQPGTYEQYFGPGTRLTVT.

The CDR3 here is CASSDAQGANEKLFF. DNA of the CDR3: TGCGCCAGCAGTGACGCACAGGGGGCGAATGAAAAACTGTTTTTT. The chain is built from TRBV5-1 and TRBJ1-4, with 9 bases fitting TRBD1. V shed 5 bases and J 5 bases; nucleotides not matched to a gene: 7. This CDR3 comprises 15 residues. Germline-derived CDR1 and CDR2 are SGHRS and YFSETQ. The full variable domain, completed using reference TRBV5-1 and TRBJ1-4, is KAGVTQTPRYLIKTRGQQVTLSCSPISGHRSVSWYQQTPGQGLQFLFEYFSETQRNKGNFPGRFSGRQFSNSRSEMNVSTLELGDSALYLCASSDAQGANEKLFFGSGTQLSVL.

The rearrangement uses TRBV13 and TRBJ2-1; D unresolved. The CDR3 covers 12 residues. Looked up from germline, CDR1 is PRHDT and CDR2 is FYEKMQ (reference sequence). Trimming took off 4 bases at V and 7 bases at J, with 8 bases between the two ends. The CDR3 DNA reads as TGTGCCAGCAGCTACGACGGGAATGAGCAGTTCTTC. Translation: CASSYDGNEQFF.

The rearrangement links TRBV5-1 to TRBJ1-6; D call uncertain. Trimming pared 1 base from V and 7 bases from J, leaving 9 bases between. The CDR3 has 14 amino acids. Germline V lookup: CDR1 SGHRS, CDR2 YFSETQ. The CDR3 DNA follows: TGCGCCAGCAGCTTGAGAGGGTACAATTCACCCCTCCACTTT. It yields the protein CASSLRGYNSPLHF.

V usage is TRBV7-9 and J usage is TRBJ2-7; 7 positions agree with TRBD2. CDR1 and CDR2 (germline): SEHNR, FQNEAQ (reference sequence). The CDR3 spans 14 residues. V lost 5 bases and J lost 4; bases outside the gene matches: 8. The CDR3 is CASSPASGAYEQYF. The CDR3, as DNA: TGTGCCAGCAGCCCCGCTAGCGGAGCGTACGAGCAGTACTTC. Full variable domain (missing parts from reference TRBV7-9 and TRBJ2-7): DTGVSQNPRHKITKRGQNVTFRCDPISEHNRLYWYRQTLGQGPEFLTYFQNEAQLEKSRLLSDRFSAERPKGSFSTLEIQRTEQGDSAMYLCASSPASGAYEQYFGPGTRLTVT.